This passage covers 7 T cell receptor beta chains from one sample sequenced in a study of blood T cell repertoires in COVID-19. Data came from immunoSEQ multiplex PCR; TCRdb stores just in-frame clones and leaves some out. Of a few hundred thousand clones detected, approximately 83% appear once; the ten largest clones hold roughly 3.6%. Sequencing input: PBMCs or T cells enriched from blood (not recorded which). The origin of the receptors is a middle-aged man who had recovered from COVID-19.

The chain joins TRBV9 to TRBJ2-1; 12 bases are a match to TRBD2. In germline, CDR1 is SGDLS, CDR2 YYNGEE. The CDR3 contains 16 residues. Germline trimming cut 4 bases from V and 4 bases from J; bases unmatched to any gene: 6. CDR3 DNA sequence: TGTGCCAGCAGCCTGCGGACTAGCGGGATTTACAATGAGCAGTTCTTC. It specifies CASSLRTSGIYNEQFF.

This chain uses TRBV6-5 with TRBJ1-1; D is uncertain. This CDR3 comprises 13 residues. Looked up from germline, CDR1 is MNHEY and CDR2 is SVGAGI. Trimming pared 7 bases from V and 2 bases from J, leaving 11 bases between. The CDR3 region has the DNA TGTGCCAGCAATCGGGTCACAAACACTGAAGCTTTCTTT. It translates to CASNRVTNTEAFF.

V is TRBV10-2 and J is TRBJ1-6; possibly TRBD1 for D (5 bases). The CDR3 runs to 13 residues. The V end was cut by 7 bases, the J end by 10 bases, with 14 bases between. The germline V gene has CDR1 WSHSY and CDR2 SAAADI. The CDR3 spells CASTQGIWSPLHF. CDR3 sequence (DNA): TGCGCCAGCACTCAGGGAATTTGGTCACCCCTCCACTTT.

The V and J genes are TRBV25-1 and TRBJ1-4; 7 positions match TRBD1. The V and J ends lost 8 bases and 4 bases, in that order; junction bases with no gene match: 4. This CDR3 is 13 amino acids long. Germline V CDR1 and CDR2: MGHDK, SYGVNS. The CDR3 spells CASGGQLNEKLFF. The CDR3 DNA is TGTGCCAGCGGGGGACAGCTTAATGAAAAACTGTTTTTT. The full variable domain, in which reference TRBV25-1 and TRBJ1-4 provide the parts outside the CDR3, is EADIYQTPRYLVIGTGKKITLECSQTMGHDKMYWYQQDPGMELHLIHYSYGVNSTEKGDLSSESTVSRIRTEHFPLTLESARPSHTSQYLCASGGQLNEKLFFGSGTQLSVL.

The CDR3 loop is CASSRDTAYEQYF. The CDR3 region has the DNA TGCGCCAGCAGCCGGGACACCGCCTACGAGCAGTACTTC. The chain employs TRBV5-1 and TRBJ2-7, with D perhaps matching TRBD1 (6 bases). Germline V gene lookup returns CDR1 SGHRS and CDR2 YFSETQ. The V gene lost 4 bases and the J gene lost 2 bases, with 10 bases spanning the gap. The CDR3 is made up of 13 amino acids. Full variable domain (remainder filled in from reference TRBV5-1 and TRBJ2-7): KAGVTQTPRYLIKTRGQQVTLSCSPISGHRSVSWYQQTPGQGLQFLFEYFSETQRNKGNFPGRFSGRQFSNSRSEMNVSTLELGDSALYLCASSRDTAYEQYFGPGTRLTVT.

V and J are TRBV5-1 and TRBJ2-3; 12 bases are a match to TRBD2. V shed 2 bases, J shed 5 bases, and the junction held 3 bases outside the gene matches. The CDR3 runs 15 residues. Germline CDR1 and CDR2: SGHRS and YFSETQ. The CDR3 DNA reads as TGCGCCAGCAGCTTATCTAGCGGGGGGGTAGATACGCAGTATTTT. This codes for CASSLSSGGVDTQYF.

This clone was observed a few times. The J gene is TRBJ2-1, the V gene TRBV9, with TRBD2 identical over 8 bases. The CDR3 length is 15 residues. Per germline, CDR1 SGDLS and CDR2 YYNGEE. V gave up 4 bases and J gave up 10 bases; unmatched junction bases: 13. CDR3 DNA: TGTGCCAGCAGCCTTCTTAGCGGGGCGCCTGGGGAGCAGTTCTTC. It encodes CASSLLSGAPGEQFF.